Listed here is a single TCR beta chain. The source of the sample is a study of blood T cells in healthy people across ages. It was with a sample-barcoded 5' primer and a J-beta primer mix that a second PCR of roughly 7 to 12 cycles was run. TCRdb reprocessed the 5' RACE reads via MiXCR and lists one record per CDR3 protein. This table has 1.2 million to 1.5 million distinct CDR3 sequences, 35% to 45% appearing once. The receptor's source is a woman aged 18-35 years in good health. What was sequenced was blood.

The CDR3 region has the DNA TGTGCCAGCAGCCAAGATGGACACCTGAACACTGAAGCTTTCTTT. It codes for CASSQDGHLNTEAFF. The chain couples TRBV4-2 to TRBJ1-1; tentatively, D is TRBD1 (5 bases). The CDR3 spans 15 residues. The germline V gene has CDR1 LGHNA and CDR2 YNFKEQ. V lost 0 bases, J lost 0 bases, and 8 bases lay in between.